This TCR beta chain is drawn from a study of technical replicates of blood from a few donors. Germline V CDR1 and CDR2: MDHEN, SYDVKM. CDR3 length equals 15 residues. With V trimmed by 5 bases and J by 0 bases, 5 bases remained unmatched. Assay: immunoSEQ multiplex PCR; the TCRdb copy retains only in-frame clones and omits some. The table lists over 50,000 clones, almost 97% of them singletons, with approximately 0.18% in the top ten. The chain links TRBV28 to TRBJ2-3, with TRBD2 matching 7 bases. The origin of this receptor is a human donor in good health. The sample taken for sequencing was T cells isolated from PBMCs. The CDR3 loop reads CASSRRTRSTDTQYF. The CDR3 region has the DNA TGTGCCAGCAGTCGGCGGACTAGGAGCACAGATACGCAGTATTTT.